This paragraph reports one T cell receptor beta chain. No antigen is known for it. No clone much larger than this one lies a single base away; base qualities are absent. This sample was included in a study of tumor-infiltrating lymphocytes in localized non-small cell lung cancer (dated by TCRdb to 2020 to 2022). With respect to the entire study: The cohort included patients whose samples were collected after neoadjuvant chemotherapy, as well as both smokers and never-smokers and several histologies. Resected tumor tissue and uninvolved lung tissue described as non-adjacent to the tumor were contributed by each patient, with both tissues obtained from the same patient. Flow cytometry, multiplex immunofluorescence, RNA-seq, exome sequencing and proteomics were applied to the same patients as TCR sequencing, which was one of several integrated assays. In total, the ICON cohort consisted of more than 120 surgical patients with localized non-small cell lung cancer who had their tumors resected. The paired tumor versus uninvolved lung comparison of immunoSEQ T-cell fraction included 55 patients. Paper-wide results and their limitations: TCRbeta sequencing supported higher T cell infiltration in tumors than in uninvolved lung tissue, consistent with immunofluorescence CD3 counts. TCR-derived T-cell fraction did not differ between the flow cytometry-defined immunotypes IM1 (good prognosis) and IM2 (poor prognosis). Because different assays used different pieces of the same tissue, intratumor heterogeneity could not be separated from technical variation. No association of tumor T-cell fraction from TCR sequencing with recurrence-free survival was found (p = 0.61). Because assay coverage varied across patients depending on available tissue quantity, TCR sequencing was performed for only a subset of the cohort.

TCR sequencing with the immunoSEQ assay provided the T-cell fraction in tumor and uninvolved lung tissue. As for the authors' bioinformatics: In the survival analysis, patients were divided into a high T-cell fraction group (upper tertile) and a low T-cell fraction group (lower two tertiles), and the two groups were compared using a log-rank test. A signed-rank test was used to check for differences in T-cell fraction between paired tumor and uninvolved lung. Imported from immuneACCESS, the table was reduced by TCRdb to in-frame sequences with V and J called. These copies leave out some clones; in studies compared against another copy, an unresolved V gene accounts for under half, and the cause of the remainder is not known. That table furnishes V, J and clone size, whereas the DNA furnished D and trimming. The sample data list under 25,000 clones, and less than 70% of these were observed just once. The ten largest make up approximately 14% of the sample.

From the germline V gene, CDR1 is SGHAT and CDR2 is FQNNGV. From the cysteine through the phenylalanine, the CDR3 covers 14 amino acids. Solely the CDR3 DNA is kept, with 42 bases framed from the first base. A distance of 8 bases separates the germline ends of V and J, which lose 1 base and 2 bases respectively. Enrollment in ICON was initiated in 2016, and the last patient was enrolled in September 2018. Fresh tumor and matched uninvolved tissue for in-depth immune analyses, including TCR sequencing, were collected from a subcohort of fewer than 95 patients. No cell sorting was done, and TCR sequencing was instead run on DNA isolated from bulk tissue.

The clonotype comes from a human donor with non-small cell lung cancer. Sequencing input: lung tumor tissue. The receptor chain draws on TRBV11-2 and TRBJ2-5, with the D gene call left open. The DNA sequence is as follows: TGTGCCAGCAGCTTAGTCCGGAGTCAAGAGACCCAGTACTTC. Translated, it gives CASSLVRSQETQYF.